The clone carrying this TCR beta chain was seen more than once but under ten times. Its antigen is currently unknown. The data derive from a study of regulatory T cells in long-lasting Graves disease. The CDR3 has 17 amino acids. Trimming at V came to 3 bases and at J to 7 bases, leaving 12 bases not matched to a gene. The germline V gene encodes CDR1 DFQATT and CDR2 SNEGSKA (reference sequence). Study-wide results and limits: Only peripheral blood was studied, not thyroid tissue. Under persistent disease, TRBV28, TRBJ1-2 and TRBJ2-5 were used preferentially.

The time point denotes: persistent/refractory GD, antithyroid drugs over 5 years with positive TRAb. Construction of the TCR library relied on RNA isolated from PBMCs. Roughly 9.6-milliliter peripheral blood samples went into EDTA tubes. Researchers made TCR beta libraries by using iRepertoire HTBI primers and running Arm-PCR on CDR3 regions. TCRdb used MiXCR to reprocess the multiplex PCR reads, holding one entry per CDR3 protein. The table lists about 430,000 distinct CDR3 sequences, roughly 21% of them singletons. The chain links TRBV20-1 to TRBJ2-7; 16 bases are a match to TRBD2. The sequenced sample was peripheral blood mononuclear cells (PBMCs), obtained when the disease was refractory, from a patient treated with antithyroid drugs. This TCR derives from a female donor with Graves disease. The CDR3 loop reads CSASYLGTSGGGVEQYF. The CDR3 DNA sequence: TGCAGTGCTAGCTACCTCGGGACTAGCGGGGGGGGGGTGGAGCAGTACTTC.